This entry features one T cell receptor (beta chain) sequence. The CDR3 is 16 residues long. Germline values: CDR1 SGHAT, CDR2 FQNNGV. J lost 1 base, V lost 2 bases, and 7 bases had no gene match. This record belongs to a study of blood T cell repertoires in COVID-19. Overall study: Spain, Italy and the United States supplied samples that represented acute and convalescent COVID-19. The analysed material was cDNA or gDNA that came from T cells, B-cell-depleted T cells, or PBMCs.

As handled by the study authors: Estimation of nucleated cell counts relied on the amplification of reference gene primers. TCRdb keeps only in-frame clones here, not all; method: immunoSEQ multiplex PCR. Clone size and V and J calls were adopted from that table, with D and trimming inferred from the DNA. This sample has 25,000 to 35,000 clones, with around 80% found just once. The sequence was obtained from an elderly woman with acute or convalescent COVID-19. The genes are TRBV11-2 and TRBJ2-5, with 7 bases identical to TRBD1. The sequenced sample consisted of peripheral blood. The CDR3 loop reads CASSLRQGRTQETQYF. In nucleotides, the CDR3 is TGTGCCAGCAGCTTACGACAGGGCCGTACCCAAGAGACCCAGTACTTC. Full variable domain (missing parts from reference TRBV11-2 and TRBJ2-5): EAGVAQSPRYKIIEKRQSVAFWCNPISGHATLYWYQQILGQGPKLLIQFQNNGVVDDSQLPKDRFSAERLKGVDSTLKIQPAKLEDSAVYLCASSLRQGRTQETQYFGPGTRLLVL.